Shown below are 8 T cell receptor beta chains from a single sample sequenced in a study of regulatory T cells in long-lasting Graves disease. Time point specified: newly diagnosed GD, antithyroid drugs for less than 3 months. TCR sequences were obtained from RNA taken from PBMCs. Arm-PCR of CDR3 regions and iRepertoire HTBI primers were the basis on which TCR beta libraries were built. MiXCR, applied by TCRdb to the multiplex PCR reads, yields one record per CDR3 protein. Of about 520,000 distinct CDR3 sequences listed, approximately 12% are singletons. These same records also appear under a second study, on T cells in Graves' hyperthyroidism and ophthalmopathy.

Sequencing used peripheral blood mononuclear cells (PBMCs), obtained at new diagnosis, from a patient treated with antithyroid drugs. These TCRs come from a woman in her twenties or thirties with Graves disease.

The rearrangement joins TRBV7-9 to TRBJ2-3; the D is unclear. The CDR3 has 12 amino acids. V gave up 5 bases and J gave up 6 bases, with 9 bases separating them. CDR1 SEHNR and CDR2 FQNEAQ come from the germline V gene (reference sequence). As DNA, the CDR3 is TGTGCCAGCAGCAGAACCGAGGATACGCAGTATTTT. It translates to CASSRTEDTQYF.

There are many counts of this clonotype. The chain joins TRBV27 to TRBJ2-1, with TRBD2 as a possible D gene (7 bases). This CDR3 region has 15 residues. Germline assignment: CDR1 MNHEY and CDR2 SMNVEV (reference sequence). V was clipped by 7 bases and J by 4 bases, with 17 bases between them. The CDR3 spells CASTLGGGIYNEQFF. The CDR3 region has the DNA TGTGCCAGCACCCTAGGGGGAGGGATATACAATGAGCAGTTCTTC.

This clonotype was detected many times. The rearrangement joins TRBV3-1 to TRBJ2-2; D not resolved. Germline V gene sequence: CDR1 LGHDT, CDR2 YNNKEL (reference sequence). V dropped 1 base and J dropped 6 bases, with 12 bases sitting between them. This CDR3 has 15 amino acids. This CDR3 is CASSQVNRQSGELFF. CDR3 nucleotides: TGTGCCAGCAGCCAAGTAAATAGGCAGTCCGGGGAGCTGTTTTTT.

J is TRBJ2-7 and V is TRBV30, with D uncertain. V lost 1 base and J 0 bases, leaving 4 bases between the germline ends. The germline CDR1 and CDR2 sequences are GTSNPN and SVGIG (reference sequence). The length of the CDR3 is 12 residues. CDR3 sequence reads: CAWSGDSYEQYV. The CDR3 DNA is TGTGCCTGGAGTGGGGACTCCTACGAGCAGTACGTC.

This clonotype was seen ten or more times. The chain joins TRBV27 to TRBJ1-2, with 7 bases identical to TRBD1. CDR1 MNHEY and CDR2 SMNVEV come from the germline V gene (reference sequence). V was pared by 5 bases and J by 3 bases, with 15 bases of the junction left unmatched. This CDR3 has 17 residues. CDR3 residues: CASSQQGWRPPYYGYTF. The DNA of the CDR3 is TGTGCCAGCAGTCAACAGGGGTGGCGACCCCCCTACTATGGCTACACCTTC.

Remarks on this clonotype: This may be a read error, as it is one base from a much larger clone. This chain uses TRBV28 with TRBJ1-5; TRBD1 agrees at 7 bases. The CDR3 runs 14 residues. CDR1 and CDR2 from the germline V gene are MDHEN and SYDVKM. CDR3 sequence: CASTPGQADQSQHF. Here the CDR3 DNA reads TGTGCCAGCACCCCTGGACAGGCAGATCAGTCCCAGCATTTT.

Ten or more counts support this clonotype. The rearrangement joins TRBV2 to TRBJ1-1; D gene ambiguous. Germline values: CDR1 SNHLY, CDR2 FYNNEI. The CDR3 extends over 12 amino acids. CDR3: CATKSRSAEAFF. The CDR3 nucleotides are TGTGCAACTAAGTCCAGGTCAGCTGAAGCTTTCTTT.

The table lists this clonotype with many counts. V is TRBV2 and J is TRBJ2-6; TRBD1 or TRBD2 may be the D gene (5 bases each). Between the trimmed V and J ends, which lost 0 bases and 4 bases, there was a span of 13 bases. Germline V gene sequence: CDR1 SNHLY, CDR2 FYNNEI. The CDR3 runs to 17 residues. CDR3 amino acids: CASSEALGVSGANVLTF. The DNA of the CDR3 is TGTGCCAGCAGTGAAGCGCTGGGGGTATCCGGGGCCAACGTCCTGACTTTC. Variable domain in full (rest from reference TRBV2 and TRBJ2-6): EPEVTQTPSHQVTQMGQEVILRCVPISNHLYFYWYRQILGQKVEFLVSFYNNEISEKSEIFDDQFSVERPDGSNFTLKIRSTKLEDSAMYFCASSEALGVSGANVLTFGAGSRLTVL.